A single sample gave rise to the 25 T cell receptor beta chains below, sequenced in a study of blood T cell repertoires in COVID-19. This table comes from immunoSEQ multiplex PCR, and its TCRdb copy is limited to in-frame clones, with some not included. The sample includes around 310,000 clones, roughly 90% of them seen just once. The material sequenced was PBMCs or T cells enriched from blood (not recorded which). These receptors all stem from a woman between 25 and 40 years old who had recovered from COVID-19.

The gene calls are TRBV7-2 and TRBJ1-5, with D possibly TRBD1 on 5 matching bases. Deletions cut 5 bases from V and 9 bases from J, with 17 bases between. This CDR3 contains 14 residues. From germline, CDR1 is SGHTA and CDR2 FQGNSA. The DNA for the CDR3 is TGTGCCAGCAGCCGGGGCGGGGTTTACGGGCCCCAGCATTTT. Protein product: CASSRGGVYGPQHF. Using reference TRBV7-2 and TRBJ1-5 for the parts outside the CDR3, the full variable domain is GAGVSQSPSNKVTEKGKDVELRCDPISGHTALYWYRQSLGQGLEFLIYFQGNSAPDKSGLPSDRFSAERTGGSVSTLTIQRTQQEDSAVYLCASSRGGVYGPQHFGDGTRLSIL.

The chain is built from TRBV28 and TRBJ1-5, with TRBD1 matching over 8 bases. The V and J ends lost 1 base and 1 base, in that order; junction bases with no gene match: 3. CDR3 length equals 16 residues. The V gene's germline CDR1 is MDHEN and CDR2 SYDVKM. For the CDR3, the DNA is TGTGCCAGCAGTTTATTCCGACAGGGGAGCAATCAGCCCCAGCATTTT. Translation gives CASSLFRQGSNQPQHF.

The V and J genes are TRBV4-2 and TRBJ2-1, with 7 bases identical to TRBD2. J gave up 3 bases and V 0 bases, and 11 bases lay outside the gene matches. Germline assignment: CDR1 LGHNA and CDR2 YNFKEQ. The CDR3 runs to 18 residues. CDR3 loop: CASSQDLHRASGYNEQFF. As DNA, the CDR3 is TGTGCCAGCAGCCAAGACCTCCATAGGGCTAGCGGCTACAATGAGCAGTTCTTC.

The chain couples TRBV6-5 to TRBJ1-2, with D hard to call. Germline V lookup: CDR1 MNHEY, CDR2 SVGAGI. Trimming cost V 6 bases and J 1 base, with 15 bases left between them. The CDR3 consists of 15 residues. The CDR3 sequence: CASRKPSGNNYGYTF. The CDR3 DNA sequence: TGTGCCAGCAGAAAGCCAAGCGGGAATAACTATGGCTACACCTTC.

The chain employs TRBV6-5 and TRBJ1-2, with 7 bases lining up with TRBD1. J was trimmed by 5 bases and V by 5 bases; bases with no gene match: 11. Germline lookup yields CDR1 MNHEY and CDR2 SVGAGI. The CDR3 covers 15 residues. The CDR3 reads CASSPSDRVVYGYTF. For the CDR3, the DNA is TGTGCCAGCAGTCCTTCAGACAGGGTGGTATATGGCTACACCTTC.

The CDR3 loop is CASSLALTGVGGELFF. In DNA form, the CDR3 reads TGCGCCAGCAGCTTGGCCTTGACAGGGGTTGGCGGGGAGCTGTTTTTT. This chain joins TRBV5-1 and TRBJ2-2; 8 nucleotides match TRBD1. With 0 bases clipped from V and 7 bases from J, the junction kept 8 bases outside the gene matches. CDR1 is SGHRS, CDR2 YFSETQ, per germline. CDR3 length: 16 residues.

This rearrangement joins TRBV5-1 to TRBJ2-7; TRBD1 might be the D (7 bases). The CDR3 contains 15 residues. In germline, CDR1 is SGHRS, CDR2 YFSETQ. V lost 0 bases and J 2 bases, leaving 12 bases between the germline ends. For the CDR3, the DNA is TGCGCCAGCAGCTTGGGGAGGGGGCTTACCTACGAGCAGTACTTC. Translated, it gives CASSLGRGLTYEQYF.

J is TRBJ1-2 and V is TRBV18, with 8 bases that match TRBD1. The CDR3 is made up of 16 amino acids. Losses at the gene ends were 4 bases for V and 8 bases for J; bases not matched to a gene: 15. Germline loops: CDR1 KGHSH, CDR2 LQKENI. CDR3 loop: CASSLPPGQDAGGYTF. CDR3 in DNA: TGTGCCAGCTCACTTCCGCCGGGACAGGACGCGGGGGGCTACACCTTC.

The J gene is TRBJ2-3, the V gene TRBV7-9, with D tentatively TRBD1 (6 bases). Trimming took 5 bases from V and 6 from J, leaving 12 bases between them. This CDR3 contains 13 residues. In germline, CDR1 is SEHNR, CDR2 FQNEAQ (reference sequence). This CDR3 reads CASSGSTGDTQYF. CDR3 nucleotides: TGTGCCAGCAGCGGAAGCACAGGGGATACGCAGTATTTT.

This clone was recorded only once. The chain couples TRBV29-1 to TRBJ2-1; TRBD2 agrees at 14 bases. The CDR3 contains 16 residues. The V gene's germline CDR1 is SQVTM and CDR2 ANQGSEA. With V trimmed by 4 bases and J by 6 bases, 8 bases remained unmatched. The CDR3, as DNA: TGCAGCGTTGGCGGGGGGACTAGCGGGAGTGGCAATGAGCAGTTCTTC. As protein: CSVGGGTSGSGNEQFF.

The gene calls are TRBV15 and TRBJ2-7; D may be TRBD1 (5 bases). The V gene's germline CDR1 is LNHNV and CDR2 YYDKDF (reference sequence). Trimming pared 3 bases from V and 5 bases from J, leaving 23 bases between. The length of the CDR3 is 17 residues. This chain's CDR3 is CATSSLKSTESWDEQYF. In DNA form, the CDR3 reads TGTGCCACCAGCAGCCTTAAATCGACAGAGTCGTGGGACGAGCAGTACTTC.

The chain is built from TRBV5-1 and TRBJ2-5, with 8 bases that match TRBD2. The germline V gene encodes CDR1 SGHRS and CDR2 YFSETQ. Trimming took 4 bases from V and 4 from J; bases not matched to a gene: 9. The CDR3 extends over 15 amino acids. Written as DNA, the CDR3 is TGCGCCAGCAGCGCGGGGGGCCGACAGCCAGAGACCCAGTACTTC. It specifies CASSAGGRQPETQYF.

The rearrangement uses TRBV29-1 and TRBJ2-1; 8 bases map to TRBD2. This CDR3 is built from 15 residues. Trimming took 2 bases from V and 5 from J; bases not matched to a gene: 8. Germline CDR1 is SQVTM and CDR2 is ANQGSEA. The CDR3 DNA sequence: TGCAGCGTTGAATTGGAGACTAGCGCACACAATGAGCAGTTCTTC. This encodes CSVELETSAHNEQFF.

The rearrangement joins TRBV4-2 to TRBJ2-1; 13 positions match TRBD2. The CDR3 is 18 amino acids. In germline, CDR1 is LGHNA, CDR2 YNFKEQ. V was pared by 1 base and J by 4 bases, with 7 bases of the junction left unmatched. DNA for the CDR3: TGTGCCAGCAGCCAAGGGACTAGCGGGAGACGAGGGTACAATGAGCAGTTCTTC. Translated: CASSQGTSGRRGYNEQFF.

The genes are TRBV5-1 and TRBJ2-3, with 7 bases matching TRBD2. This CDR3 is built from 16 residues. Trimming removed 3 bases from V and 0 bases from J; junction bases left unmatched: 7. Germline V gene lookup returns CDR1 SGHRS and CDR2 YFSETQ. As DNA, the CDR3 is TGCGCCAGCAGCTCCCTAGCGGTAGGGAGCACAGATACGCAGTATTTT. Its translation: CASSSLAVGSTDTQYF.

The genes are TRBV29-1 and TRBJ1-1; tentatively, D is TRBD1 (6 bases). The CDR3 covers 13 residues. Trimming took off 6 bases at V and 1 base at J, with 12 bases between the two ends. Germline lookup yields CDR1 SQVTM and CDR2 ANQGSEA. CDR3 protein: CSVEGQENTEAFF. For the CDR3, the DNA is TGCAGCGTCGAGGGACAAGAGAACACTGAAGCTTTCTTT.

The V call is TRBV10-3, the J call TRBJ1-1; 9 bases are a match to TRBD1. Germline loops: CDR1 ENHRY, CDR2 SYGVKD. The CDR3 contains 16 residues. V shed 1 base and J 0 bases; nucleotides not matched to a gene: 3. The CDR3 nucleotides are TGTGCCATCAGTGAGTGGGACAGGGCCCTGAACACTGAAGCTTTCTTT. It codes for CAISEWDRALNTEAFF.

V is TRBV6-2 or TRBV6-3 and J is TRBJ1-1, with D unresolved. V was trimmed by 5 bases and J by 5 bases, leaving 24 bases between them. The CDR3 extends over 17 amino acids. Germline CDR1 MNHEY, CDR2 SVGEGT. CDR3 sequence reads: CASSQTGDEHRRTEAFF. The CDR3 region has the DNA TGTGCCAGCAGTCAAACGGGAGACGAACACAGACGGACTGAAGCTTTCTTT.

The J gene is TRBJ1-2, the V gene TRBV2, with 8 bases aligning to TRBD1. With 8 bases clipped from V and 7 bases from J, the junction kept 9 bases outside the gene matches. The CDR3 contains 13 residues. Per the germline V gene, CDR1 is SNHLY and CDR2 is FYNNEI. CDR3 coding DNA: TGTGCCAGCGGAGAACAGGGGGTTAGTGGCTACACCTTC. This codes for CASGEQGVSGYTF.

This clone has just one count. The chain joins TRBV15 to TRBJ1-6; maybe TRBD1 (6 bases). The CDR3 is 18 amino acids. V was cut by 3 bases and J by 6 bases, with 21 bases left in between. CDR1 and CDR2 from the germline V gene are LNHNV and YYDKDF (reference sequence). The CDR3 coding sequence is TGTGCCACCAGCAGGTCCGACAATAGGCAGGGGAGTAATTCACCCCTCCACTTT. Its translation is CATSRSDNRQGSNSPLHF.

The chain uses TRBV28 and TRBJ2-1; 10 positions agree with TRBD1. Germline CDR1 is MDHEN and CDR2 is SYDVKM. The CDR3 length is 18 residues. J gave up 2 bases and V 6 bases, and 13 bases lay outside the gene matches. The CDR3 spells CASSPRDRDRGPYNEQFF. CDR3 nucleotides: TGTGCCAGCAGCCCCCGGGACCGGGACAGGGGACCCTACAATGAGCAGTTCTTC.

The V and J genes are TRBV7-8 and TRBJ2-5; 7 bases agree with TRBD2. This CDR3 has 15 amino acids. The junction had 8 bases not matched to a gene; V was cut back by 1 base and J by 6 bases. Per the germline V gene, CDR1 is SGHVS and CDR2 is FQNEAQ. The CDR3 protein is CASSLVSLAEKTQYF. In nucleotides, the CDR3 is TGTGCCAGCAGCTTAGTTTCGCTAGCGGAAAAGACCCAGTACTTC.

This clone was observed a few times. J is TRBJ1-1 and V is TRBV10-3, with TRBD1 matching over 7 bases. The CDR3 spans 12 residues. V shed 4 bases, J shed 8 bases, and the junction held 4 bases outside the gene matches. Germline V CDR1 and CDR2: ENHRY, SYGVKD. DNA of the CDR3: TGTGCCATCAGTGGGATGGACAGGGAAGCTTTCTTT. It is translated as CAISGMDREAFF.

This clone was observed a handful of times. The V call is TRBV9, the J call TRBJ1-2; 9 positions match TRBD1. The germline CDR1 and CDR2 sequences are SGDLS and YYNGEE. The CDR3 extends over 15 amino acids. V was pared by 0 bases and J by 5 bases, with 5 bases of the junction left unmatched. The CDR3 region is CASSVDGGQGYGYTF. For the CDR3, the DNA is TGTGCCAGCAGCGTAGACGGCGGACAGGGGTATGGCTACACCTTC. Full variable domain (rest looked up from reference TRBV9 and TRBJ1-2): DSGVTQTPKHLITATGQRVTLRCSPRSGDLSVYWYQQSLDQGLQFLIQYYNGEERAKGNILERFSAQQFPDLHSELNLSSLELGDSALYFCASSVDGGQGYGYTFGSGTRLTVV.

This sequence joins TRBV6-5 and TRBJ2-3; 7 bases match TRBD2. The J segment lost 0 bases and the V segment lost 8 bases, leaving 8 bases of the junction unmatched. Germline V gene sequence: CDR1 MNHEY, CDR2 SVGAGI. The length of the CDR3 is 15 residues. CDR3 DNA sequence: TGTGCCAGCGGGGGGGAGCGGACTAGCACAGATACGCAGTATTTT. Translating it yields CASGGERTSTDTQYF.